This entry concerns a single T cell receptor beta chain. Only in-frame clones appear in the TCRdb table, and some are missing; sequencing was by immunoSEQ multiplex PCR. The sample consists of tens of thousands of clones, over 75% of them appearing once. With 3 bases removed from V and 0 bases from J, the gap between germline ends came to 4 bases. This CDR3 region has 13 residues. Germline V gene sequence: CDR1 KGHSH, CDR2 LQKENI. This sample was included in a study of blood T cell repertoires in COVID-19. The rearrangement links TRBV18 to TRBJ2-3; no clear D. The source of this sequence is a woman between 55 and 75 years old with acute or convalescent COVID-19. Sample: peripheral blood. CDR3 protein: CASSPSSTDTQYF. In nucleotides, the CDR3 is TGTGCCAGCTCACCGTCGAGCACAGATACGCAGTATTTT.